These 4 T cell receptor beta chains originate from one sample sequenced in a study of T-cell memory formation after mild COVID-19. TCRdb recomputed calls from the 5' RACE reads with MiXCR, one row per CDR3 protein. Of about half a million distinct CDR3 sequences listed, around a sixth are singletons. The sequenced sample consisted of PBMCs or a T cell subset sorted from them (not recorded which). The receptors stem from an adult woman who had mild COVID-19 (a few samples of this study predate the infection). Cell type and time point are not known.

This clonotype was seen a few times. The chain is built from TRBV20-1 and TRBJ2-7; 8 nucleotides agree with TRBD1. Germline CDR1 and CDR2: DFQATT and SNEGSKA (reference sequence). This CDR3 is 14 amino acids long. V lost 1 base to trimming and J lost 4 bases; unmatched junction nucleotides: 6. The CDR3 DNA reads TGCAGTGCTAGAGGAGACAGGGGCAGATACGAGCAGTACTTC. Amino acid sequence: CSARGDRGRYEQYF.

This clonotype showed up just once. This rearrangement joins TRBV29-1 to TRBJ2-7, with 9 nucleotides matching TRBD2. The CDR3 consists of 13 residues. V lost 3 bases to trimming and J lost 1 base; unmatched junction nucleotides: 1. The germline V gene encodes CDR1 SQVTM and CDR2 ANQGSEA. Written as DNA, the CDR3 is TGCAGCGTTGAGACTAGCGGATCCTACGAGCAGTACTTC. Amino acid sequence: CSVETSGSYEQYF.

The chain recombines TRBV6-2 or TRBV6-3 with TRBJ2-7; no clear D. This CDR3 region has 13 residues. Germline V gene lookup returns CDR1 MNHEY and CDR2 SVGEGT. Trimming took 6 bases from V and 3 from J, leaving 12 bases between them. The CDR3 is CASRIGPRYEQYF. The DNA of the CDR3 is TGTGCCAGCAGAATAGGACCCCGCTACGAGCAGTACTTC.

This clonotype occurred a few times. The gene calls are TRBV4-1 and TRBJ2-7; D not resolved. The V end was cut by 4 bases, the J end by 9 bases, with 16 bases between. The germline gives CDR1 MGHRA, CDR2 YSYEKL. The CDR3 is 13 amino acids. This CDR3 is CASSRGPTTWQYF. The CDR3 bases are TGCGCCAGCAGCCGGGGTCCCACGACCTGGCAGTACTTC.